This T cell receptor (beta chain) is from a study of cytomegalovirus exposure and HLA in healthy donors. Across the study: Out of about 360 genotyped donors, less than 85% belonged to the Caucasian-associated ancestry cluster.

The PCR used 60 Vbeta and 13 Jbeta primers. Produced via immunoSEQ multiplex PCR; TCRdb's table is partial and in-frame only. This sample yields some 150,000 clones, of which about 76% are seen a single time; 1.3% belongs to the top ten. Turning to this clone: Its target is not known.

Germline V lookup: CDR1 KGHSH, CDR2 LQKENI. CDR3 length: 14 residues. With V trimmed by 5 bases and J by 3 bases, 4 bases remained unmatched. Donors counted as nominally healthy when sampled, yet unrecorded immune exposures were likely. Findings and limits, study-wide: In a later analysis, productive TCRs from donors in an Asian-associated ancestry cluster reportedly carried fewer N-insertions than the cohort mean.

Sequences were obtained from PBMCs. The clonotype comes from a woman aged 40 to 49 in good health and CMV-seronegative. The chain has TRBV18 and TRBJ1-2; 9 positions match TRBD1. The DNA of the CDR3 is TGTGCCAGCTCATTGGGACAGGGCTACTATGGCTACACCTTC. Translation: CASSLGQGYYGYTF.